This TCR beta chain appears in the sequencing data of a study of T cell repertoires in cytomegalovirus infection. At the level of the study: Well-studied HLA-B-restricted CMV epitopes were used in the study alongside recently identified HLA-C-restricted ones. CMV infection plus the matching HLA type was flagged by public TCR beta signatures.

Looked up from germline, CDR1 is MNHEY and CDR2 is SVGEGT. The CDR3 contains 17 residues. V lost 5 bases, J lost 0 bases, and 18 bases lay in between. TCRdb re-analysed the reads in MiXCR, keeping a single row per CDR3 protein. The sample carries hundreds of thousands of distinct CDR3 sequences, 42% recorded once. Points on this clonotype: The antigen is undetermined.

This receptor was obtained from a human donor in good health (CMV status not recorded). Some clones in this sample may be carry-over from other donors' samples. The J gene is TRBJ2-3, the V gene TRBV6-2 or TRBV6-3, with a possible D match to TRBD2 (5 bases). The sample here was cultured PBMCs, taken from culture after CMV antigen stimulation. CDR3 in amino acids: CASSQRERSPSTDTQYF. CDR3 in DNA: TGTGCCAGCAGTCAAAGAGAGCGGAGTCCTAGCACAGATACGCAGTATTTT.